Below are 24 T cell receptor beta chains sequenced from a single sample in a study of T cell responses to AZD1222 COVID-19 vaccine. The table came from immunoSEQ multiplex PCR; TCRdb's copy has only in-frame clones and leaves some out. This table holds fewer than 110,000 clones, around 84% found once. Sequenced material: peripheral blood, taken on day 0 of AZD1222 vaccination. Receptor source: an adult in good health.

The chain has TRBV27 and TRBJ1-4; 10 bases fit TRBD1. V lost 2 bases and J lost 7; bases outside the gene matches: 10. Looked up from germline, CDR1 is MNHEY and CDR2 is SMNVEV (reference sequence). This CDR3 comprises 17 residues. Here the CDR3 DNA reads TGTGCCAGCAGTTTAACGACAGGGGGCGCGAACGGTGAAAAACTGTTTTTT. Its protein product is CASSLTTGGANGEKLFF.

The chain employs TRBV6-6 and TRBJ2-1; 8 positions match TRBD1. The CDR3 runs to 16 residues. Germline CDR1 is MNHNY and CDR2 is SVGAGI (reference sequence). V lost 4 bases and J lost 4; bases outside the gene matches: 9. CDR3 amino acids: CASSSRQGKGYNEQFF. CDR3 nucleotide sequence: TGTGCCAGCAGTTCTAGACAGGGGAAGGGGTACAATGAGCAGTTCTTC.

The chain couples TRBV7-2 to TRBJ2-3; 12 bases line up with TRBD2. CDR3 size: 16 residues. Germline CDR1 reads SGHTA; CDR2 reads FQGNSA. Trimming cost V 3 bases and J 5 bases; bases outside gene matches: 6. In nucleotides, the CDR3 is TGTGCCAGCAGCTTCCGACTAGCGGGGGAGGTAGATACGCAGTATTTT. Translated: CASSFRLAGEVDTQYF. Looking up the rest from reference TRBV7-2 and TRBJ2-3 gives the full variable domain: GAGVSQSPSNKVTEKGKDVELRCDPISGHTALYWYRQSLGQGLEFLIYFQGNSAPDKSGLPSDRFSAERTGGSVSTLTIQRTQQEDSAVYLCASSFRLAGEVDTQYFGPGTRLTVL.

This sequence joins TRBV29-1 and TRBJ2-5; tentative D call: TRBD2 (6 bases). V was trimmed by 0 bases and J by 0 bases, leaving 11 bases between them. Germline lookup yields CDR1 SQVTM and CDR2 ANQGSEA. The CDR3 spans 15 residues. The CDR3 nucleotides read TGCAGCGTTGAAGATGGGGGGTCTTACCAAGAGACCCAGTACTTC. Translation gives CSVEDGGSYQETQYF. The whole variable domain, filled in from reference TRBV29-1 and TRBJ2-5, reads SAVISQKPSRDICQRGTSLTIQCQVDSQVTMMFWYRQQPGQSLTLIATANQGSEATYESGFVIDKFPISRPNLTFSTLTVSNMSPEDSSIYLCSVEDGGSYQETQYFGPGTRLLVL.

The table lists this clone with a count of one. The chain combines TRBV19 with TRBJ1-6; TRBD1 might be the D (5 bases). The CDR3 contains 14 residues. From germline, CDR1 is LNHDA and CDR2 SQIVND (reference sequence). Trimming shortened V by 4 bases and J by 8 bases, and 12 bases separated the two germline ends. Here the CDR3 reads CASSTQDGYSPLHF. As DNA, the CDR3 is TGTGCCAGTAGTACACAGGACGGCTATTCACCCCTCCACTTT.

The chain recombines TRBV27 with TRBJ2-7; D unclear. The ends were cut back, 2 bases at V and 6 bases at J, with 11 bases in the middle. This CDR3 is 13 amino acids long. Germline V gives CDR1 MNHEY, CDR2 SMNVEV (reference sequence). DNA of the CDR3: TGTGCCAGCAGTTTACTTGGACCCGTCGAGCAGTACTTC. Amino acids: CASSLLGPVEQYF.

J is TRBJ1-1 and V is TRBV11-2; D unclear. CDR1 SGHAT and CDR2 FQNNGV come from the germline V gene. Deletions cut 6 bases from V and 0 bases from J, with 14 bases between. This CDR3 is built from 15 residues. The CDR3 sequence is CASSPFADLNTEAFF. CDR3 in DNA: TGTGCCAGCAGTCCTTTTGCGGACCTGAACACTGAAGCTTTCTTT.

This clone is a singleton in its sample. The gene calls are TRBV5-1 and TRBJ1-2; the match to TRBD1 covers 7 bases. This CDR3 contains 13 residues. CDR1 SGHRS and CDR2 YFSETQ come from the germline V gene. Losses at the gene ends were 4 bases for V and 4 bases for J; bases not matched to a gene: 4. The CDR3 spells CASSPGGVYGYTF. DNA for the CDR3: TGCGCCAGCAGCCCAGGGGGGGTCTATGGCTACACCTTC.

This clone was seen a handful of times. The chain couples TRBV28 to TRBJ1-4; 7 bases fit TRBD1. CDR1 and CDR2 from the germline V gene are MDHEN and SYDVKM. J was trimmed by 0 bases and V by 7 bases; bases with no gene match: 8. The CDR3 spans 16 residues. The CDR3 DNA follows: TGTGCCAGCAACGTGGCAGGGGGAGCAACTAATGAAAAACTGTTTTTT. It translates to CASNVAGGATNEKLFF.

The chain employs TRBV27 and TRBJ2-3, with D maybe TRBD1 (6 bases). The germline gives CDR1 MNHEY, CDR2 SMNVEV (reference sequence). V was clipped by 0 bases and J by 7 bases, with 14 bases between them. CDR3 length equals 15 residues. This CDR3 is CASSLSWQGHYTQYF. Written as DNA, the CDR3 is TGTGCCAGCAGTTTATCGTGGCAGGGGCATTATACGCAGTATTTT.

The J gene is TRBJ1-3, the V gene TRBV7-2; possibly TRBD1 for D (6 bases). Trimming pared 4 bases from V and 5 bases from J, leaving 15 bases between. CDR3 size: 15 residues. The V gene's germline CDR1 is SGHTA and CDR2 FQGNSA. Here the CDR3 DNA reads TGTGCCAGCAGCTGGACAGACCCCTTTAGAAACACCATATATTTT. This gives the protein CASSWTDPFRNTIYF.

V usage is TRBV28 and J usage is TRBJ1-4; possibly TRBD1 for D (5 bases). The CDR3 loop spans 15 amino acids. Trimming shortened V by 11 bases and J by 3 bases, and 19 bases separated the two germline ends. The germline V gene encodes CDR1 MDHEN and CDR2 SYDVKM. CDR3 region: CAGKEGTAPNEKLFF. CDR3 DNA: TGTGCCGGAAAGGAAGGGACCGCACCTAATGAAAAACTGTTTTTT.

The rearrangement joins TRBV29-1 to TRBJ1-1; D is ambiguous. Germline assignment: CDR1 SQVTM and CDR2 ANQGSEA. Trimming shortened V by 3 bases and J by 7 bases, and 9 bases separated the two germline ends. The CDR3 has 11 residues. CDR3 coding DNA: TGCAGCGTTGATTTGACCCTTGAAGCTTTCTTT. Protein: CSVDLTLEAFF.

This chain joins TRBV11-3 and TRBJ2-1, with 10 bases aligning to TRBD2. From germline, CDR1 is SGHNT and CDR2 YENEEA. The CDR3 runs to 16 residues. Unmatched junction bases numbered 6, after V lost 6 bases and J lost 1 base. CDR3 bases: TGTGCCAGCAGTTCTAGACTAGCGGGTTCCTACAATGAGCAGTTCTTC. Its translation: CASSSRLAGSYNEQFF.

This clone appeared once. The V call is TRBV28, the J call TRBJ2-3; 9 bases agree with TRBD1. This CDR3 region has 16 residues. Losses at the gene ends were 6 bases for V and 0 bases for J; bases not matched to a gene: 7. The V gene's germline CDR1 is MDHEN and CDR2 SYDVKM. CDR3 sequence: CASRKQGAKSTDTQYF. The CDR3 DNA is TGTGCCAGCAGAAAACAGGGGGCGAAAAGCACAGATACGCAGTATTTT.

This chain connects TRBV15 to TRBJ2-7; a weak D match, TRBD2 (6 bases). The germline V gene has CDR1 LNHNV and CDR2 YYDKDF (reference sequence). The CDR3 is 13 residues long. V was shortened by 10 bases and J by 3 bases, with 16 bases between the two germline ends. The CDR3 loop is CASRGSGSYEQYF. CDR3 nucleotide sequence: TGTGCCAGCCGGGGTAGCGGAAGCTACGAGCAGTACTTC.

This sequence joins TRBV30 and TRBJ1-1, with TRBD1 matching over 7 bases. Germline assignment: CDR1 GTSNPN and CDR2 SVGIG (reference sequence). The CDR3 has 15 amino acids. The V and J ends lost 0 bases and 6 bases, in that order; junction bases with no gene match: 10. The DNA for the CDR3 is TGTGCCTGGAGTGTTCGGGCAACAGGGGCTCCTGAAGCTTTCTTT. It yields the protein CAWSVRATGAPEAFF.

The chain carries TRBV28 and TRBJ1-4; D is possibly TRBD1 (5 bases). The CDR3 is 13 amino acids. CDR1 MDHEN and CDR2 SYDVKM come from the germline V gene. With 8 bases removed from V and 3 bases from J, the gap between germline ends came to 10 bases. The CDR3 nucleotides are TGTGCCAGCCACGGAGGGGCTAATGAAAAACTGTTTTTT. Translating gives CASHGGANEKLFF.

The chain employs TRBV6-2 or TRBV6-3 and TRBJ2-1; no reliable D call. CDR3 length: 13 amino acids. Trimming took 5 bases from V and 6 from J, leaving 11 bases between them. Germline V gene data show CDR1 as MNHEY and CDR2 as SVGEGT. The CDR3 loop is CASSSPYRNEQFF. CDR3 nucleotides: TGTGCCAGCAGTAGTCCCTATCGCAATGAGCAGTTCTTC.

This sequence joins TRBV5-1 and TRBJ1-1, with D maybe TRBD1 (5 bases). Germline CDR1 SGHRS, CDR2 YFSETQ. V lost 0 bases to trimming and J lost 4 bases, with 10 bases between them. This CDR3 has 14 amino acids. CDR3 bases: TGCGCCAGCAGCTTGGAGGCCGGGACCACTGAAGCTTTCTTT. The encoded protein is CASSLEAGTTEAFF.

The chain has TRBV27 and TRBJ2-3; no clear D. This CDR3 contains 14 residues. Per germline, CDR1 MNHEY and CDR2 SMNVEV (reference sequence). The ends were cut back, 3 bases at V and 6 bases at J, with 13 bases in the middle. The DNA of the CDR3 is TGTGCCAGCAGTTTTCTCTTCGACTCGGATACGCAGTATTTT. As protein: CASSFLFDSDTQYF.

This chain links TRBV27 with TRBJ2-6; 12 positions match TRBD2. J gave up 1 base and V 1 base, and 11 bases lay outside the gene matches. Germline V lookup: CDR1 MNHEY, CDR2 SMNVEV (reference sequence). The CDR3 totals 21 residues. The CDR3 nucleotides are TGTGCCAGCAGTTTATACCCCACCGGGACTAGCGGGCGATCTGGGGCCAACGTCCTGACTTTC. This translates into CASSLYPTGTSGRSGANVLTF.

The chain recombines TRBV14 with TRBJ2-1, with 7 bases identical to TRBD2. Germline V gene data show CDR1 as SGHDN and CDR2 as FVKESK. The CDR3 runs to 14 residues. V lost 4 bases to trimming and J lost 0 bases; unmatched junction nucleotides: 0. The CDR3: CASSRTSSYNEQFF. The CDR3 DNA sequence: TGTGCCAGCAGCCGGACTAGCTCCTACAATGAGCAGTTCTTC.

The CDR3 region is CASSYTGTAYEAFF. The DNA of the CDR3 is TGTGCCAGCAGCTATACAGGGACGGCCTATGAAGCTTTCTTT. The chain links TRBV28 to TRBJ1-1, with D possibly matching TRBD1 (6 bases). The CDR3 runs 14 residues. The V and J ends lost 6 bases and 7 bases respectively, with 18 bases between them. Germline CDR1 MDHEN, CDR2 SYDVKM.